This T cell receptor (beta chain) was identified during a study of patients and donors after allogeneic stem cell transplantation. CDR1 is SGHRS and CDR2 is YFSETQ in the germline V gene. This CDR3 is 14 amino acids long. V lost 0 bases and J 5 bases, leaving 9 bases between the germline ends. TCRdb fed the RT-PCR reads into MiXCR, producing one record per CDR3 protein. The sample holds about a million distinct CDR3 sequences; about a sixth are singletons and the top ten take 5% to 6.5%. The clonotype was recovered from a human donor who was either an allogeneic HSCT recipient or a stem cell or donor lymphocyte infusion donor (not recorded which). It is not recorded whose cells these are; they may come from a transplant donor. The sequencing sample was made of blood, either unsorted or a sorted T cell fraction (not recorded which). The V gene is TRBV5-1, the J gene TRBJ2-1; D may correspond to TRBD1 or TRBD2 (5 bases each). The CDR3 protein is CASSLVGVDNEQFF. The CDR3, as DNA: TGCGCCAGCAGCTTGGTGGGGGTTGACAATGAGCAGTTCTTC.